A selection of T cell receptor beta chains follows, all from one sample in a study of T cell responses to AZD1222 COVID-19 vaccine. Assay: immunoSEQ multiplex PCR; the TCRdb copy retains only in-frame clones and omits some. The table lists around 140,000 clones, roughly 92% of them singletons. The source was peripheral blood, collected on day 0 of AZD1222 vaccination. The source is an adult in good health. CDR3s include the opening cysteine and the closing phenylalanine or tryptophan. The order of the fields is clone size, D gene, V gene, J gene, CDR3 protein, CDR3 DNA. A D gene is named only where the DNA matches it firmly. Clone size is given for some rows only: seen once, a few or many times, or a class if the clone is expanded.

-	TRBD1	TRBV18	TRBJ1-1	CASSVSPRGETEAFF	TGTGCCAGCTCAGTGTCACCCAGGGGGGAGACTGAAGCTTTCTTT
-	TRBD1	TRBV4-1	TRBJ2-2	CASSPRDRAGELFF	TGCGCCAGCAGCCCCCGGGACAGGGCCGGGGAGCTGTTTTTT
-	TRBD1	TRBV5-1	TRBJ2-1	CASSGDRGYNEQFF	TGCGCCAGCAGCGGGGACAGGGGATACAATGAGCAGTTCTTC
-	-	TRBV10-3	TRBJ2-5	CAISEWQGETQYF	TGTGCCATCAGTGAGTGGCAGGGAGAGACCCAGTACTTC
-	-	TRBV6-5	TRBJ1-6	CASRNQGVSSPLHF	TGTGCCAGCAGAAACCAGGGAGTTAGTTCACCCCTCCACTTT
once	-	TRBV25-1	TRBJ2-2	CASRSSGANTGELFF	TGTGCCAGCAGGTCTTCGGGGGCGAACACCGGGGAGCTGTTTTTT
-	-	TRBV2	TRBJ2-3	CAWGPRQTDTQYF	TGTGCCTGGGGACCCCGCCAAACAGATACGCAGTATTTT
-	TRBD1	TRBV28	TRBJ1-1	CASSSRLTGIDTEAFF	TGTGCCAGCAGTTCTCGCTTGACAGGGATCGACACTGAAGCTTTCTTT
-	-	TRBV29-1	TRBJ1-3	CSVEGLSGNTIYF	TGCAGCGTTGAAGGACTCTCTGGAAATACCATATATTTT
-	-	TRBV7-2	TRBJ2-7	CASSFNLASYEQYF	TGTGCCAGCAGCTTTAACCTAGCCTCCTACGAGCAGTACTTC
-	TRBD1	TRBV28	TRBJ2-3	CASITGGQVTDTQYF	TGTGCCAGCATTACAGGGGGCCAAGTCACAGATACGCAGTATTTT
few	-	TRBV5-1	TRBJ1-5	CASSYNGDSNQPQHF	TGCGCCAGCAGTTATAACGGAGATAGCAATCAGCCCCAGCATTTT
-	TRBD1	TRBV7-9	TRBJ2-3	CASSQGTGDSTDTQYF	TGTGCCAGCAGCCAAGGGACAGGGGATAGCACAGATACGCAGTATTTT
-	-	TRBV6-2/TRBV6-3	TRBJ2-7	CASSRGQRTYEQYF	TGTGCCAGCAGCCGCGGACAGCGCACCTACGAGCAGTACTTC